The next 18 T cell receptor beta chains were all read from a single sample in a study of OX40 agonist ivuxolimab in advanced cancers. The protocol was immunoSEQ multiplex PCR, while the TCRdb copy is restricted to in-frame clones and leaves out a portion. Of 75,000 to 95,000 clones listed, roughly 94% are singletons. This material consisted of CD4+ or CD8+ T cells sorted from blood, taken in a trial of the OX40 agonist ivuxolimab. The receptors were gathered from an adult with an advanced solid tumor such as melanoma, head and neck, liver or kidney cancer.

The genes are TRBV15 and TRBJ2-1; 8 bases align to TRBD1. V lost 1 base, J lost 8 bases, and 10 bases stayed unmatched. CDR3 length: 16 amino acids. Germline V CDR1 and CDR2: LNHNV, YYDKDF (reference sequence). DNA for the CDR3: TGTGCCACCAGCAGAGCACCCGGACAGGGAGTCGATGAGCAGTTCTTC. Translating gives CATSRAPGQGVDEQFF.

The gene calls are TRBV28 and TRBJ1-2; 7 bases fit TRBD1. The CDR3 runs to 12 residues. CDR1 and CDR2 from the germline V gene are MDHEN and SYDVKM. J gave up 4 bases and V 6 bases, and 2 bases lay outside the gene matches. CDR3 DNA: TGTGCCAGCAGACAGGGGTTCTATGGCTACACCTTC. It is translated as CASRQGFYGYTF.

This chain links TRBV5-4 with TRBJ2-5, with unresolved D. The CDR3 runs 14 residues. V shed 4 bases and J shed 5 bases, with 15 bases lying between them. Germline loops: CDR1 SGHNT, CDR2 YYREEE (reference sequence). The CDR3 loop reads CASSPTSATETQYF. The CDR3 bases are TGTGCCAGCAGCCCGACAAGCGCTACGGAGACCCAGTACTTC.

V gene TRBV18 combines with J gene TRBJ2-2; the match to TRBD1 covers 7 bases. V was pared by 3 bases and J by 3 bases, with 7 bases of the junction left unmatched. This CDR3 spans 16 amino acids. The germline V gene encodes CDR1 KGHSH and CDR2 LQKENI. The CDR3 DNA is TGTGCCAGCTCACCCCGACAGGGTAGCGACACCGGGGAGCTGTTTTTT. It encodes CASSPRQGSDTGELFF.

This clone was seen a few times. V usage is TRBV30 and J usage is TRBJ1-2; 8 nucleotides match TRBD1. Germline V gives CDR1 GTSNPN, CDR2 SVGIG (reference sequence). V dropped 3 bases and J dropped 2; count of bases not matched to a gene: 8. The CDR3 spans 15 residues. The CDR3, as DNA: TGTGCCTGGAGGGCACGGACAGGGCCGAACTATGGCTACACCTTC. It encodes CAWRARTGPNYGYTF.

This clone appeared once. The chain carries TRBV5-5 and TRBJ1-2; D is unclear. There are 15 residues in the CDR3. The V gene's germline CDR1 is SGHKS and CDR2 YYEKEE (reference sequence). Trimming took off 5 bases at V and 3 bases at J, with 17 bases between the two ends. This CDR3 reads CASSLDPLGHYGYTF. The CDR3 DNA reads TGTGCCAGCAGTCTCGACCCCCTCGGGCACTATGGCTACACCTTC. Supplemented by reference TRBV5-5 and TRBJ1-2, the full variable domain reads DAGVTQSPTHLIKTRGQQVTLRCSPISGHKSVSWYQQVLGQGPQFIFQYYEKEERGRGNFPDRFSARQFPNYSSELNVNALLLGDSALYLCASSLDPLGHYGYTFGSGTRLTVV.

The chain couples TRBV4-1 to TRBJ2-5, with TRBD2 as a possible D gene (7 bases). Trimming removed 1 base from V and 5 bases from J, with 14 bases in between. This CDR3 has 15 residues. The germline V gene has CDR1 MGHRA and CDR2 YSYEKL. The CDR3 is CASSQVTGGGETQYF. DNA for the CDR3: TGCGCCAGCAGCCAAGTGACGGGGGGCGGGGAGACCCAGTACTTC.

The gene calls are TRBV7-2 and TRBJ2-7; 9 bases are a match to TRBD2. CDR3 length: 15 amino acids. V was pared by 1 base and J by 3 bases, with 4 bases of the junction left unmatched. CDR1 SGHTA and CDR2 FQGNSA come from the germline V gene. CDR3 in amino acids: CASSLVGGRDYEQYF. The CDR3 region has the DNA TGTGCCAGCAGCTTAGTTGGCGGGAGGGACTACGAGCAGTACTTC.

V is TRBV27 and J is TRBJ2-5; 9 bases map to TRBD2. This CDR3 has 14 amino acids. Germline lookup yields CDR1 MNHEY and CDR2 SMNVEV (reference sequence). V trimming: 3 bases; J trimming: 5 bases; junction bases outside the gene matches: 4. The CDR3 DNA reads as TGTGCCAGCAGTTTGCGGGGGGGCGTGGAGACCCAGTACTTC. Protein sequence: CASSLRGGVETQYF.

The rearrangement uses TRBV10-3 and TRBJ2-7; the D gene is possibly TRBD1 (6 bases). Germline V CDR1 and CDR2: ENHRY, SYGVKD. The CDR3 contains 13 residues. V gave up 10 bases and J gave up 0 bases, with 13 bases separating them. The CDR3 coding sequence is TGTGCCACCGAAGACAGGAGCTCCTACGAGCAGTACTTC. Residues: CATEDRSSYEQYF.

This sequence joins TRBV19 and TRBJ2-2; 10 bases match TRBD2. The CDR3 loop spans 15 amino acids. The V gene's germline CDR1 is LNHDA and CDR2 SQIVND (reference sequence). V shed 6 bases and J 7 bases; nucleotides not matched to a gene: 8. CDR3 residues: CASSLLAGEVGELFF. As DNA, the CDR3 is TGTGCCAGTAGCCTCCTAGCGGGGGAGGTCGGGGAGCTGTTTTTT.

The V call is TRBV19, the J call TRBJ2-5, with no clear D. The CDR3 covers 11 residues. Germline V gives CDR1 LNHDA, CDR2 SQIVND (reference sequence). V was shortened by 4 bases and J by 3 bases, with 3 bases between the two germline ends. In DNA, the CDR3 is TGTGCCAGTAGTAAAGAAGAGACCCAGTACTTC. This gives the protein CASSKEETQYF.

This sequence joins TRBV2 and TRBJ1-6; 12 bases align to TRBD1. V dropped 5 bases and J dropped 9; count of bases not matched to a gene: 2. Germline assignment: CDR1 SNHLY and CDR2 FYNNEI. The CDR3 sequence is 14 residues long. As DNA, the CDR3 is TGTGCCAGCAGTCGGGACAGGGGGCCTTCACCCCTCCACTTT. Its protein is CASSRDRGPSPLHF.

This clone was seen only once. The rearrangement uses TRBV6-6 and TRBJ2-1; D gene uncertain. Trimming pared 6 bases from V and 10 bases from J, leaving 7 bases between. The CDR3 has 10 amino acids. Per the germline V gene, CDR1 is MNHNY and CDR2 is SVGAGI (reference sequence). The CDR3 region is CASRKTEQFF. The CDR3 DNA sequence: TGTGCCAGCAGAAAGACAGAGCAGTTCTTC.

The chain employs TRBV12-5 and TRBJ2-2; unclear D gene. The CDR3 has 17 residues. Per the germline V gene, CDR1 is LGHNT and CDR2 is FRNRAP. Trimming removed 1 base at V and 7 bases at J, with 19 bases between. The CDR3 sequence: CASGLAHGFYGHGELFF. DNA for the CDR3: TGTGCTAGTGGTTTGGCCCACGGGTTTTATGGGCACGGGGAGCTGTTTTTT.

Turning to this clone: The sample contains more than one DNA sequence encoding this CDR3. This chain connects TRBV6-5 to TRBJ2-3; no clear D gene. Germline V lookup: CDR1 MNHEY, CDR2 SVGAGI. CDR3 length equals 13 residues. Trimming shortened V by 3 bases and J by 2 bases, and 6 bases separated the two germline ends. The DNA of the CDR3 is TGTGCCAGCAGTTATGACTCCACAGATACGCAGTATTTT. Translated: CASSYDSTDTQYF.

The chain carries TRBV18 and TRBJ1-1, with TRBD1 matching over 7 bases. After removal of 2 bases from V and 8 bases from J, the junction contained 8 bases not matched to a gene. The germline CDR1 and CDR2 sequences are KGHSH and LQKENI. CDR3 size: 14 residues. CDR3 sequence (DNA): TGTGCCAGCTCACCAAGACAGGGAGAAGGAGAAGCTTTCTTT. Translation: CASSPRQGEGEAFF.

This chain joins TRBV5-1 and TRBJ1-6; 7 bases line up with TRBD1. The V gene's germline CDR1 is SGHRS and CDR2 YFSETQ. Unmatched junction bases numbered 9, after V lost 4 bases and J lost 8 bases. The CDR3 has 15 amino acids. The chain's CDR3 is CASSPRQGYDSPLHF. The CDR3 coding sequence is TGCGCCAGCAGCCCCCGACAGGGATACGATTCACCCCTCCACTTT.